The 32 T cell receptor beta chains below were found in one sample sequenced in a study of breast tumors, draining lymph nodes, adjacent tissues. TCRdb re-called the multiplex PCR reads through MiXCR, storing one row per CDR3 protein. The sample has approximately 23,000 distinct CDR3 sequences; approximately 75% are singletons. The specimen sequenced was tumor-adjacent breast tissue. Source of these receptors: a female donor with breast cancer. Some clones in this sample may be carry-over from other donors' samples.

This clonotype appeared many times. Lacking the conserved final phenylalanine or tryptophan, this CDR3 likely reflects a read error. This chain uses TRBV6-1 with TRBJ2-7; no definite D call. Deletions cut 4 bases from V and 4 bases from J, with 11 bases between. The CDR3 totals 13 residues. CDR1 MNHNS and CDR2 SASEGT come from the germline V gene. The CDR3 sequence is CASSVKGSYEQYL. In nucleotides, the CDR3 is TGTGCCAGCAGTGTTAAAGGGTCGTACGAGCAGTACCTC.

The rearrangement uses TRBV2 and TRBJ2-3; 7 bases align to TRBD1. The V segment lost 9 bases and the J segment 1 base; nucleotides outside the gene matches: 4. Germline V CDR1 and CDR2: SNHLY, FYNNEI. The CDR3 sequence is 13 residues long. CDR3 in DNA: TGTGCCAGTAGACAGGGAGGCACAGATACGCAGTATTTT. It translates to CASRQGGTDTQYF.

The V and J genes are TRBV6-5 and TRBJ2-2; tentatively, D is TRBD1 or TRBD2 (6 bases each). Trimming cost V 2 bases and J 2 bases, with 12 bases left between them. Germline assignment: CDR1 MNHEY and CDR2 SVGAGI. The CDR3 loop spans 16 amino acids. CDR3 region: CASSYTGALNTGELFF. Written as DNA, the CDR3 is TGTGCCAGCAGTTACACGGGGGCCCTCAACACCGGGGAGCTGTTTTTT.

This chain uses TRBV20-1 with TRBJ2-7, with D perhaps given as TRBD1 or TRBD2 (5 bases each). The germline gives CDR1 DFQATT, CDR2 SNEGSKA (reference sequence). The CDR3 is made up of 16 amino acids. Between the trimmed V and J ends, which lost 0 bases and 2 bases, there was a span of 17 bases. DNA for the CDR3: TGCAGTGCTAGAGATCGTTGGTGGGACGGCACCTACGAGCAGTACTTC. It specifies CSARDRWWDGTYEQYF.

The chain is built from TRBV28 and TRBJ2-7; TRBD1 matches at 9 bases. The V gene's germline CDR1 is MDHEN and CDR2 SYDVKM. The CDR3 is 14 amino acids. V lost 3 bases, J lost 4 bases, and 4 bases stayed unmatched. CDR3: CASSFPGQGYEQYF. The CDR3 DNA reads TGTGCCAGCAGTTTTCCGGGACAGGGTTACGAGCAGTACTTC.

The V gene is TRBV6-1, the J gene TRBJ1-2; D unclear. This CDR3 spans 13 amino acids. Germline CDR1 reads MNHNS; CDR2 reads SASEGT. Between the trimmed V and J ends, which lost 6 bases and 5 bases, there was a span of 13 bases. CDR3 DNA: TGTGCCAGCAGCCTAAATGGGCCGTATGGCTACACCTTC. It encodes CASSLNGPYGYTF.

The CDR3 coding sequence is TGTGCCTGGAGTGTCGGCGGGAGCGGAGATACGCAGTATTTT. Protein sequence: CAWSVGGSGDTQYF. V usage is TRBV30 and J usage is TRBJ2-3, with TRBD2 matching over 7 bases. With 0 bases clipped from V and 5 bases from J, the junction kept 5 bases outside the gene matches. CDR1 and CDR2 from the germline V gene are GTSNPN and SVGIG (reference sequence). The length of the CDR3 is 14 residues.

On this clonotype itself: Since no conserved phenylalanine or tryptophan closes the CDR3, a read error is the likely cause. V usage is TRBV11-2 and J usage is TRBJ2-7; D gene unclear. This CDR3 contains 11 residues. Deletions cut 6 bases from V and 7 bases from J, with 10 bases between. The germline V gene has CDR1 SGHAT and CDR2 FQNNGV. CDR3 in amino acids: CASRFMREQYL. Written as DNA, the CDR3 is TGTGCCAGCAGATTTATGCGGGAGCAGTACCTC.

The chain carries TRBV7-2 and TRBJ2-7; D perhaps matches TRBD1 (8 bases). With 0 bases removed from V and 3 bases from J, the gap between germline ends came to 15 bases. The germline gives CDR1 SGHTA, CDR2 FQGNSA. The length of the CDR3 is 16 residues. The chain's CDR3 is CASSLANTGGGYEQYF. DNA for the CDR3: TGTGCCAGCAGCTTAGCGAACACAGGGGGGGGCTACGAGCAGTACTTC.

The chain joins TRBV6-5 to TRBJ2-5, with unresolved D. In germline, CDR1 is MNHEY, CDR2 SVGAGI. The CDR3 spans 11 residues. The V end was cut by 8 bases, the J end by 0 bases, with 4 bases between. The CDR3: CASRYQETQYF. CDR3 in DNA: TGTGCCAGCCGGTACCAAGAGACCCAGTACTTC.

The chain employs TRBV15 and TRBJ1-6, with D hard to call. Germline CDR1 is LNHNV and CDR2 is YYDKDF (reference sequence). Trimming removed 0 bases at V and 17 bases at J, with 11 bases between. The CDR3 loop spans 12 amino acids. The CDR3: CATSRDRRVIHF. For the CDR3, the DNA is TGTGCCACCAGCAGAGATAGGAGAGTAATCCACTTT.

This sequence joins TRBV7-9 and TRBJ2-6; TRBD1 or TRBD2 may be the D gene (6 bases each). The CDR3 covers 16 residues. The ends were cut back, 4 bases at V and 0 bases at J, with 10 bases in the middle. The V gene's germline CDR1 is SEHNR and CDR2 FQNEAQ (reference sequence). The CDR3 nucleotides read TGTGCCAGCAGCTCGGGGGCAGTCTCTGGGGCCAACGTCCTGACTTTC. Protein: CASSSGAVSGANVLTF.

The rearrangement links TRBV20-1 to TRBJ2-3; TRBD2 aligns across 12 bases. The CDR3 runs 13 residues. Germline V gene sequence: CDR1 DFQATT, CDR2 SNEGSKA (reference sequence). Germline trimming cut 6 bases from V and 5 bases from J; bases unmatched to any gene: 3. DNA of the CDR3: TGCAGTGCATGGACTAGCGGGGTAGATACGCAGTATTTT. Amino acids: CSAWTSGVDTQYF.

This clonotype has a single count. This sequence joins TRBV24-1 and TRBJ1-2; no clear D. V lost 9 bases and J 0 bases, leaving 4 bases between the germline ends. CDR1 KGHDR and CDR2 SFDVKD come from the germline V gene. The CDR3 loop spans 11 amino acids. The CDR3 nucleotides read TGTGCCACCTGGGCTAACTATGGCTACACCTTC. The encoded protein is CATWANYGYTF.

The V gene is TRBV24-1, the J gene TRBJ2-5; 7 bases match TRBD1. The CDR3 spans 14 residues. Germline CDR1 KGHDR, CDR2 SFDVKD. Trimming removed 4 bases from V and 4 bases from J; junction bases left unmatched: 5. The CDR3 loop reads CATSDRTGTETQYF. Written as DNA, the CDR3 is TGTGCCACCAGTGACCGGACAGGAACAGAGACCCAGTACTTC.

This clonotype has just a few counts. This sequence joins TRBV14 and TRBJ2-7; D is unresolved. The V and J ends lost 4 bases and 1 base respectively, with 8 bases between them. Germline lookup yields CDR1 SGHDN and CDR2 FVKESK. The CDR3 is made up of 13 amino acids. CDR3 protein: CASSLAVSYEQYF. The CDR3 DNA reads as TGTGCCAGCAGCCTAGCCGTATCCTACGAGCAGTACTTC.

The gene calls are TRBV20-1 and TRBJ2-3, with 15 bases aligning to TRBD2. This CDR3 has 15 amino acids. Germline CDR1 reads DFQATT; CDR2 reads SNEGSKA (reference sequence). Trimming removed 4 bases from V and 6 bases from J; junction bases left unmatched: 5. DNA of the CDR3: TGCAGTGCTACACATGGGACTAGCGGGAGGGATACGCAGTATTTT. This translates into CSATHGTSGRDTQYF.

This clonotype has just one count. V usage is TRBV4-3 and J usage is TRBJ2-7; D gene ambiguous. Trimming cost V 0 bases and J 1 base, with 10 bases left between them. The germline V gene has CDR1 LGHNA and CDR2 YSLEER. The CDR3 loop spans 15 amino acids. The CDR3 DNA is TGCGCCAGCAGCCAAGATGAAGGATTTTCCTACGAGCAGTACTTC. Translating gives CASSQDEGFSYEQYF.

V and J are TRBV20-1 and TRBJ2-1; D may be TRBD1 (6 bases). The CDR3 covers 13 residues. Germline CDR1 and CDR2: DFQATT and SNEGSKA (reference sequence). As DNA, the CDR3 is TGCAGCCAAGCAGGGGCCTTAAGCAATGAGCAGTTCTTC. Protein product: CSQAGALSNEQFF.

The V gene is TRBV7-9, the J gene TRBJ2-1, with a tentative D call TRBD1 (6 bases). The germline gives CDR1 SEHNR, CDR2 FQNEAQ (reference sequence). The CDR3 consists of 15 residues. V dropped 5 bases and J dropped 12 bases, with 23 bases sitting between them. The CDR3 protein is CASSKRTAQGDGQFF. The CDR3 bases are TGTGCCAGCAGCAAACGGACAGCACAAGGAGACGGGCAGTTCTTC.

This clonotype turned up a few times. The chain is built from TRBV19 and TRBJ1-1, with no clear D. V lost 5 bases to trimming and J lost 5 bases, with 6 bases between them. CDR1 and CDR2 (germline): LNHDA, SQIVND (reference sequence). This CDR3 has 11 amino acids. The CDR3 loop is CASSRVTEAFF. The CDR3 nucleotides read TGTGCCAGTAGTCGGGTGACTGAAGCTTTCTTT.

This clonotype occurred many times. The rearrangement uses TRBV6-6 and TRBJ2-5; no clear D. Looked up from germline, CDR1 is MNHNY and CDR2 is SVGAGI (reference sequence). CDR3 length: 13 residues. The V end lost 2 bases, the J end lost 1 base, and 5 bases lay between the germline ends. The CDR3 loop is CASSYGPQETQYF. The CDR3 nucleotides are TGTGCCAGCAGTTACGGGCCCCAAGAGACCCAGTACTTC.

This clonotype was recorded many times. The CDR3 reads CASSSPGQGSETQYF. The CDR3 DNA sequence: TGTGCCAGCAGTTCGCCGGGACAGGGATCGGAGACCCAGTACTTC. V is TRBV27 and J is TRBJ2-5; 9 nucleotides agree with TRBD1. There are 15 residues in the CDR3. With V trimmed by 4 bases and J by 5 bases, 8 bases remained unmatched. Germline values: CDR1 MNHEY, CDR2 SMNVEV (reference sequence).

V is TRBV14 and J is TRBJ2-5; 13 bases agree with TRBD2. Trimming took 7 bases from V and 5 from J; bases not matched to a gene: 10. The germline gives CDR1 SGHDN, CDR2 FVKESK. The CDR3 length is 16 residues. CDR3 coding DNA: TGTGCCAGCACCCTGGGACTAGCGGGATCGGTGGAGACCCAGTACTTC. This encodes CASTLGLAGSVETQYF.

In its sample, this clonotype was seen a few times. This chain uses TRBV20-1 with TRBJ1-2; D is possibly TRBD1 (6 bases). The germline V and J ends were trimmed by 5 bases and 7 bases, with 14 bases remaining between them. The CDR3 is 12 residues long. Per the germline V gene, CDR1 is DFQATT and CDR2 is SNEGSKA (reference sequence). CDR3 sequence: CSASDPGAGYTF. CDR3 in DNA: TGCAGTGCTTCTGACCCAGGGGCTGGCTACACCTTC.

This clonotype rates as medium-sized. The V and J genes are TRBV7-2 and TRBJ1-6; D perhaps matches TRBD1 (5 bases). In germline, CDR1 is SGHTA, CDR2 FQGNSA. Deletions cut 2 bases from V and 4 bases from J, with 6 bases between. The CDR3 contains 14 residues. In DNA form, the CDR3 reads TGTGCCAGCAGCTTACCAGGGTATAATTCACCCCTCCACTTT. Translation: CASSLPGYNSPLHF.

The chain has TRBV20-1 and TRBJ2-1; the D gene is possibly TRBD1 (5 bases). V lost 0 bases and J lost 10, with 13 bases in between. This CDR3 is 13 amino acids long. Per germline, CDR1 DFQATT and CDR2 SNEGSKA (reference sequence). The CDR3 loop reads CSARDPQGREQFF. The CDR3 DNA follows: TGCAGTGCTAGAGATCCGCAGGGCAGAGAGCAGTTCTTC.

The chain has TRBV27 and TRBJ2-3, with 11 bases matching TRBD2. Germline CDR1 MNHEY, CDR2 SMNVEV (reference sequence). This CDR3 contains 16 residues. Trimming removed 6 bases from V and 2 bases from J; junction bases left unmatched: 7. DNA of the CDR3: TGTGCCAGCAGACTTAGCGGGAGGGCCCCCACAGATACGCAGTATTTT. Translating it yields CASRLSGRAPTDTQYF.

Written as DNA, the CDR3 is TGTGCCAGCAGCCCGAGGGGAACTCGGAGCAATCAGCCCCAGCATTTT. Protein sequence: CASSPRGTRSNQPQHF. This sequence joins TRBV2 and TRBJ1-5, with D tentatively TRBD1 (5 bases). The CDR3 loop spans 16 amino acids. Germline V CDR1 and CDR2: SNHLY, FYNNEI. The V and J ends lost 6 bases and 1 base respectively, with 16 bases between them. The entire variable domain, with the rest obtained from reference TRBV2 and TRBJ1-5, is as follows: EPEVTQTPSHQVTQMGQEVILRCVPISNHLYFYWYRQILGQKVEFLVSFYNNEISEKSEIFDDQFSVERPDGSNFTLKIRSTKLEDSAMYFCASSPRGTRSNQPQHFGDGTRLSIL.

The V call is TRBV28, the J call TRBJ2-1, with D perhaps matching TRBD2 (6 bases). Germline V gene data show CDR1 as MDHEN and CDR2 as SYDVKM. Trimming shortened V by 7 bases and J by 12 bases, and 22 bases separated the two germline ends. The CDR3 runs 14 residues. This chain's CDR3 is CASTHNRGVLVQFF. The CDR3 nucleotides read TGTGCCAGCACCCACAATCGCGGGGTTCTGGTGCAGTTCTTC.

CDR3 bases: TGCAGCGTCCAAGACCCCGTCGGAGGGTACGAGCAGTACTTC. As protein: CSVQDPVGGYEQYF. The genes are TRBV29-1 and TRBJ2-7, with a weak D call TRBD2 (6 bases). Germline values: CDR1 SQVTM, CDR2 ANQGSEA. The CDR3 is 14 amino acids. V was shortened by 6 bases and J by 4 bases, with 19 bases between the two germline ends.

This chain connects TRBV9 to TRBJ2-5; TRBD1 matches at 8 bases. The CDR3 has 14 amino acids. The J segment lost 2 bases and the V segment lost 3 bases, leaving 3 bases of the junction unmatched. Germline loops: CDR1 SGDLS, CDR2 YYNGEE. The CDR3 region is CASSATGAQETQYF. The CDR3 region has the DNA TGTGCCAGCAGCGCGACAGGGGCGCAAGAGACCCAGTACTTC.